This T cell receptor beta chain stems from a study of blood T cells in healthy people across ages. Trimming removed 2 bases at V and 7 bases at J, with 14 bases between. This CDR3 contains 14 residues. Whole-study findings and limits: Those diversity estimates obtained from one million T cells were thought to be underestimates. Nothing was known about donor CMV status, and this possibly confounded expanded clonotype changes.

With respect to this clonotype: Its target is unknown.

PCR was performed a second time for about 6 to 11 cycles using a sample-barcoded 5' primer and a J-beta primer mix. In TCRdb, the 5' RACE reads were re-called with MiXCR into one record per CDR3 protein. The data contain fewer than 950,000 distinct CDR3 sequences, about 55% of them singletons. The TCR comes from an elderly man in good health. The sample was blood. The rearrangement uses TRBV12-3 or TRBV12-4 and TRBJ1-2; D remains ambiguous. CDR3 sequence (DNA): TGTGCCAGCAGTTTAAAGGGCAATGGCTTTGGCTACACCTTC. It yields the protein CASSLKGNGFGYTF.